A single sample gave rise to the 13 T cell receptor beta chains below, sequenced in a study of shared clonotypes between healthy human individuals. CD45RO-negative CD8 cells positively selected for CCR7 made up the naive population, which excluded terminally differentiated effector memory CD45RA+ cells. The method was immunoSEQ multiplex PCR; TCRdb's version includes in-frame clones alone and lacks a portion of them. The table includes 760,000 or so clones, around 96% detected once. Sequencing was performed on naive CD8+ T cells sorted from blood. The receptor set was obtained from a man aged 30 to 45 in good health.

V gene TRBV9 combines with J gene TRBJ1-2, with no clear D. The length of the CDR3 is 15 residues. Deletions cut 4 bases from V and 4 bases from J, with 17 bases between. The germline gives CDR1 SGDLS, CDR2 YYNGEE. CDR3 DNA: TGTGCCAGCAGCACCGACACAACCTCGTTCTATGGCTACACCTTC. Residues: CASSTDTTSFYGYTF.

The chain uses TRBV19 and TRBJ1-1; no firm D call. Germline CDR1 and CDR2: LNHDA and SQIVND (reference sequence). This CDR3 has 13 amino acids. The ends were cut back, 6 bases at V and 11 bases at J, with 19 bases in the middle. The CDR3 here is CASSPRASLDAFF. The CDR3 DNA follows: TGTGCCAGTAGCCCTCGGGCATCGCTAGATGCTTTCTTT.

The chain is built from TRBV19 and TRBJ1-5; D might be TRBD1 (6 bases). CDR1 is LNHDA and CDR2 is SQIVND in the germline V gene (reference sequence). This CDR3 spans 15 amino acids. V was shortened by 2 bases and J by 1 base, with 9 bases between the two germline ends. CDR3 sequence (DNA): TGTGCCAGTAGTATATATGGACAGAGCAATCAGCCCCAGCATTTT. The encoded protein is CASSIYGQSNQPQHF.

In the case of this clone: A much larger clone differs by one base, so this may be a read error. The same CDR3 arises from other DNA sequences in this sample as well. This chain joins TRBV27 and TRBJ2-1; 15 bases agree with TRBD2. CDR3 length: 15 amino acids. V lost 5 bases, J lost 7 bases, and 3 bases stayed unmatched. Germline CDR1 reads MNHEY; CDR2 reads SMNVEV (reference sequence). CDR3 sequence: CASSPGTSGRNEQFF. In DNA form, the CDR3 reads TGTGCCAGCAGTCCCGGGACTAGCGGGAGGAATGAGCAGTTCTTC.

V and J are TRBV28 and TRBJ2-7, with 7 bases identical to TRBD1. V gave up 6 bases and J gave up 3 bases; unmatched junction bases: 5. Germline CDR1 is MDHEN and CDR2 is SYDVKM. The CDR3 is 13 residues long. CDR3 loop: CASRSTGNYEQYF. The CDR3 DNA is TGTGCCAGCAGGTCGACAGGGAACTACGAGCAGTACTTC. Full variable domain (missing parts from reference TRBV28 and TRBJ2-7): DVKVTQSSRYLVKRTGEKVFLECVQDMDHENMFWYRQDPGLGLRLIYFSYDVKMKEKGDIPEGYSVSREKKERFSLILESASTNQTSMYLCASRSTGNYEQYFGPGTRLTVT.

This clone was seen once. The rearrangement joins TRBV28 to TRBJ1-1; the D gene is possibly TRBD1 (5 bases). Deletions cut 5 bases from V and 11 bases from J, with 12 bases between. Per the germline V gene, CDR1 is MDHEN and CDR2 is SYDVKM. The CDR3 spans 11 residues. CDR3 loop: CASSPGGMAFF. CDR3 coding DNA: TGTGCCAGCAGTCCGGGGGGGATGGCTTTCTTT.

J is TRBJ2-1 and V is TRBV7-6; 9 bases align to TRBD2. The length of the CDR3 is 15 residues. Germline lookup yields CDR1 SGHVS and CDR2 FNYEAQ. The V segment lost 1 base and the J segment 4 bases; nucleotides outside the gene matches: 2. This CDR3 reads CASSLGLAEYNEQFF. The CDR3 DNA sequence: TGTGCCAGCAGCTTAGGACTAGCGGAGTACAATGAGCAGTTCTTC.

V and J are TRBV5-4 and TRBJ1-1; D gene unclear. The V end was cut by 1 base, the J end by 2 bases, with 21 bases between. CDR1 and CDR2 (germline): SGHNT, YYREEE (reference sequence). The CDR3 runs to 18 residues. The CDR3 here is CASSLFDAGIKSNTEAFF. The CDR3 DNA follows: TGTGCCAGCAGCTTGTTTGACGCAGGTATCAAGAGTAACACTGAAGCTTTCTTT.

This chain joins TRBV28 and TRBJ2-3; TRBD1 aligns across 7 bases. From germline, CDR1 is MDHEN and CDR2 SYDVKM. The V gene end was trimmed by 10 bases and the J gene end by 2 bases; junction bases not matched to a gene: 6. The CDR3 has 13 residues. The CDR3 coding sequence is TGTGCCACCACTGGACAGGACACAGATACGCAGTATTTT. The encoded protein is CATTGQDTDTQYF.

V usage is TRBV9 and J usage is TRBJ2-5; 10 nucleotides agree with TRBD2. CDR3 length equals 15 residues. Germline V gives CDR1 SGDLS, CDR2 YYNGEE. V lost 3 bases, J lost 4 bases, and 6 bases stayed unmatched. The CDR3 DNA reads as TGTGCCAGCAGCGCCCGAGCGGGAGGGTCAGAGACCCAGTACTTC. Translated: CASSARAGGSETQYF.

The V call is TRBV4-1, the J call TRBJ1-4; D may be TRBD1 (6 bases). V was shortened by 4 bases and J by 6 bases, with 15 bases between the two germline ends. Per germline, CDR1 MGHRA and CDR2 YSYEKL. The CDR3 has 15 amino acids. The CDR3 loop reads CASSRPTGAHEKLFF. The CDR3 region has the DNA TGCGCCAGCAGCCGACCGACAGGTGCACATGAAAAACTGTTTTTT.

The genes are TRBV7-6 and TRBJ2-2; D perhaps matches TRBD2 (5 bases). This CDR3 has 16 amino acids. Per germline, CDR1 SGHVS and CDR2 FNYEAQ. Trimming pared 5 bases from V and 3 bases from J, leaving 16 bases between. The CDR3 protein is CASSPPGSGHTGELFF. DNA of the CDR3: TGTGCCAGCAGCCCCCCAGGCAGCGGCCACACCGGGGAGCTGTTTTTT.

J is TRBJ1-4 and V is TRBV27; D unresolved. Germline V gene lookup returns CDR1 MNHEY and CDR2 SMNVEV (reference sequence). CDR3 size: 14 residues. V was trimmed by 2 bases and J by 6 bases, leaving 10 bases between them. The CDR3 here is CASSLRRRDEKLFF. CDR3 coding DNA: TGTGCCAGCAGTTTACGCAGGAGGGATGAAAAACTGTTTTTT.